The present TCR beta chain was sequenced within a study of blood T cell repertoires in COVID-19. Study summary: Acute and convalescent COVID-19 specimens originated in the United States, Italy and Spain.

Note on this clone: Additional DNA sequences in this sample encode the identical CDR3.

Source study methods: For nucleated cells, counts were estimated from reference gene primer amplification. Sequencing was performed with immunoSEQ multiplex PCR; in TCRdb, only in-frame clones are kept and a portion is missing. V and J calls and clone size are those listed in that table; D and trimming were worked out from the DNA. The sample lists about 58,000 clones, around 89% occurring once. This clonotype originated in a woman in her fifties or sixties with active COVID-19. Source material: peripheral blood.

The CDR3 region is CASSLESRGYTF. The CDR3 DNA is TGTGCCAGCAGCTTGGAGTCGAGGGGCTACACCTTC. The J gene is TRBJ1-2, the V gene TRBV5-6; D uncertain. V shed 0 bases and J shed 8 bases, with 8 bases lying between them. The CDR3 is 12 residues long. Germline CDR1 is SGHDT and CDR2 is YYEEEE.